The 18 T cell receptor beta chains below all came from one sample that was sequenced in a study of immune evolution from preneoplasia to lung adenocarcinoma. The data were produced by immunoSEQ multiplex PCR, yet TCRdb's version contains in-frame clones alone and is incomplete. The table includes tens of thousands of clones, roughly 76% detected once. The sample was FFPE invasive lung adenocarcinoma tissue. The receptors derive from a person in their sixties with lung adenocarcinoma.

The rearrangement links TRBV4-1 to TRBJ2-6; no definite D call. CDR3 length: 17 amino acids. The germline V gene has CDR1 MGHRA and CDR2 YSYEKL. Trimming removed 1 base at V and 0 bases at J, with 10 bases between. The CDR3 DNA is TGCGCCAGCAGCCAAGTCCCTCGAAGCTCTGGGGCCAACGTCCTGACTTTC. This translates into CASSQVPRSSGANVLTF.

This clone was seen only a few times. Other DNA sequences in this sample translate to the same CDR3. The CDR3 DNA is TGTGCCAGCAGTTTATCTATCACAGATACGCAGTATTTT. Translation gives CASSLSITDTQYF. The chain uses TRBV27 and TRBJ2-3; D call uncertain. V lost 0 bases and J lost 2, with 3 bases in between. The CDR3 is made up of 13 amino acids. The germline gives CDR1 MNHEY, CDR2 SMNVEV (reference sequence).

The chain uses TRBV4-3 and TRBJ1-4; D not resolved. This CDR3 comprises 12 residues. The V gene lost 3 bases and the J gene lost 7 bases, with 6 bases spanning the gap. Per the germline V gene, CDR1 is LGHNA and CDR2 is YSLEER. CDR3 bases: TGCGCCAGCAGCCAGGGAAGTGAAAAACTGTTTTTT. Residues: CASSQGSEKLFF.

CDR3 nucleotide sequence: TGTGCCAGCAGCCAAACCGGGAGCAATCAGCCCCAGCATTTT. Its protein is CASSQTGSNQPQHF. The J gene is TRBJ1-5, the V gene TRBV16; no clear D gene. Germline CDR1 KGHSY, CDR2 FQNENV. Between the trimmed V and J ends, which lost 2 bases and 1 base, there was a span of 6 bases. The CDR3 is made up of 14 amino acids.

The CDR3 DNA reads as TGTGCCAGCAGCGTCCGGGGGGCGTTTGAAGAGACCCAGTACTTC. Protein: CASSVRGAFEETQYF. V usage is TRBV9 and J usage is TRBJ2-5, with D perhaps matching TRBD2 (7 bases). The V end lost 2 bases, the J end lost 3 bases, and 14 bases lay between the germline ends. The CDR3 runs 15 residues. Germline CDR1 is SGDLS and CDR2 is YYNGEE.

This clone was counted between two and nine times. The CDR3 here is CASRPGTRDHNEQFF. CDR3 sequence (DNA): TGTGCCAGCCGCCCCGGGACGCGGGACCACAATGAGCAGTTCTTC. The J gene is TRBJ2-1, the V gene TRBV27, with a tentative D call TRBD2 (6 bases). Germline CDR1 and CDR2: MNHEY and SMNVEV (reference sequence). This CDR3 contains 15 residues. The V gene lost 8 bases and the J gene lost 5 bases, with 19 bases spanning the gap.

V and J are TRBV28 and TRBJ2-2; weak D call: TRBD2 (6 bases). CDR1 MDHEN and CDR2 SYDVKM come from the germline V gene. The CDR3 is 14 residues long. V was shortened by 2 bases and J by 8 bases, with 12 bases between the two germline ends. As DNA, the CDR3 is TGTGCCAGCAGTTTACTGCGACGGGGGGGGGAGCTGTTTTTT. Its protein product is CASSLLRRGGELFF.

The chain is built from TRBV12-5 and TRBJ1-1; D gene uncertain. The V and J ends lost 3 bases and 2 bases respectively, with 7 bases between them. Germline CDR1 and CDR2: LGHNT and FRNRAP. The CDR3 totals 13 residues. This CDR3 is CASGLEHNTEAFF. For the CDR3, the DNA is TGTGCTAGTGGTTTAGAACATAACACTGAAGCTTTCTTT.

The rearrangement joins TRBV29-1 to TRBJ2-1, with 7 positions matching TRBD2. Germline V CDR1 and CDR2: SQVTM, ANQGSEA. The ends lost 3 bases at V and 7 bases at J; junction bases unmatched: 18. The CDR3 is 17 amino acids. The CDR3 DNA reads as TGCAGCGTTGAGGGGGGGTGGGCTAGGGGCAACAAGAATGAGCAGTTCTTC. Protein: CSVEGGWARGNKNEQFF.

V is TRBV30 and J is TRBJ2-3, with D perhaps TRBD2 (6 bases). Germline CDR1 is GTSNPN and CDR2 is SVGIG (reference sequence). V lost 3 bases and J 6 bases, leaving 16 bases between the germline ends. The CDR3 extends over 14 amino acids. CDR3 loop: CAWRRQGGTDTQYF. CDR3 nucleotides: TGTGCCTGGAGACGGCAGGGTGGGACTGATACGCAGTATTTT.

This clone has only one observation. J is TRBJ2-3 and V is TRBV6-5; TRBD2 agrees at 12 bases. The junction had 6 bases not matched to a gene; V was cut back by 4 bases and J by 4 bases. The CDR3 totals 16 residues. Germline CDR1 and CDR2: MNHEY and SVGAGI. The chain's CDR3 is CASSSRTSGVPDTQYF. DNA for the CDR3: TGTGCCAGCAGTTCCCGGACTAGCGGGGTCCCAGATACGCAGTATTTT.

The CDR3 protein is CASTYGTLDGGELFF. Written as DNA, the CDR3 is TGTGCCAGCACCTACGGGACTTTGGACGGCGGGGAGCTGTTTTTT. This chain links TRBV6-5 with TRBJ2-2; TRBD2 is a possible D gene (6 bases). The V gene's germline CDR1 is MNHEY and CDR2 SVGAGI. The CDR3 totals 15 residues. Trimming took 7 bases from V and 7 from J, leaving 19 bases between them.

The V gene is TRBV6-1, the J gene TRBJ2-3; tentatively, D is TRBD1 (5 bases). CDR1 is MNHNS, CDR2 SASEGT, per germline. V lost 4 bases and J 6 bases, leaving 17 bases between the germline ends. The CDR3 runs to 15 residues. CDR3 sequence: CASSGGPFGADTQYF. CDR3 coding DNA: TGTGCCAGCAGTGGGGGCCCGTTTGGGGCGGATACGCAGTATTTT.

This rearrangement joins TRBV5-4 to TRBJ2-2; D remains ambiguous. CDR1 SGHNT and CDR2 YYREEE come from the germline V gene (reference sequence). V was trimmed by 4 bases and J by 2 bases, leaving 9 bases between them. The CDR3 runs to 14 residues. CDR3 in DNA: TGTGCCAGCAGCGCGGAGCTTAACACCGGGGAGCTGTTTTTT. Translated: CASSAELNTGELFF.

This sequence joins TRBV30 and TRBJ2-7, with D perhaps TRBD1 or TRBD2 (7 bases each). The germline V and J ends were trimmed by 3 bases and 4 bases, with 22 bases remaining between them. Per the germline V gene, CDR1 is GTSNPN and CDR2 is SVGIG (reference sequence). The CDR3 length is 16 residues. This chain's CDR3 is CAWSRGGARIGYEQYF. DNA of the CDR3: TGTGCCTGGAGCAGGGGGGGGGCCCGGATCGGGTACGAGCAGTACTTC.

The V call is TRBV4-2, the J call TRBJ2-2; tentatively, D is TRBD1 (5 bases). Germline CDR1 is LGHNA and CDR2 is YNFKEQ. With 6 bases removed from V and 7 bases from J, the gap between germline ends came to 9 bases. This CDR3 is 12 amino acids long. The CDR3 region is CASRRGLGELFF. Here the CDR3 DNA reads TGTGCCAGCAGAAGGGGTCTCGGGGAGCTGTTTTTT.

The chain employs TRBV5-1 and TRBJ2-3; the D gene is possibly TRBD2 (5 bases). This CDR3 has 16 amino acids. CDR1 is SGHRS, CDR2 YFSETQ, per germline. The ends were cut back, 2 bases at V and 0 bases at J, with 13 bases in the middle. CDR3 DNA sequence: TGCGCCAGCAGCTTCGGAGGAGCGGCTAGCACAGATACGCAGTATTTT. Amino acid sequence: CASSFGGAASTDTQYF.

This sequence joins TRBV10-3 and TRBJ2-1, with 10 bases identical to TRBD2. Per the germline V gene, CDR1 is ENHRY and CDR2 is SYGVKD. The V and J ends lost 7 bases and 5 bases, in that order; junction bases with no gene match: 5. The CDR3 totals 14 residues. CDR3 coding DNA: TGTGCCATCAAGGGGACTAGCGCTAACAATGAGCAGTTCTTC. It is translated as CAIKGTSANNEQFF.